The source of this TCR beta chain is a study of shared clonotypes between healthy human individuals. This clone has a single count. Its specificity is not known. Other DNA sequences in the sample encode the same CDR3. CDR1 and CDR2 (germline): SGHRS, YFSETQ. The CDR3 has 14 amino acids. Trimming cost V 0 bases and J 2 bases, with 9 bases left between them. Recent vaccinations or acute infections were absent in the healthy HIV-negative adult donors. Study-level results: Among several donors, roughly 5% of naive CD4 clonotypes were found in common. Genetic and exposure-history diversity was limited by the small donor number.

TCRdb's copy holds only in-frame clones and misses some; the assay was immunoSEQ multiplex PCR. Of a few million clones listed, roughly 92% are singletons. The chain couples TRBV5-1 to TRBJ2-7; a weak D match, TRBD1 (5 bases). The sample was naive CD4+ T cells sorted from blood. Stated subset: CD45RA+ positively selected. The TCR sequence derives from a man aged 18 to 30 in good health. The CDR3 loop is CASSLVPGPYEQYF. The CDR3 nucleotides read TGCGCCAGCAGCTTGGTTCCAGGGCCCTACGAGCAGTACTTC.